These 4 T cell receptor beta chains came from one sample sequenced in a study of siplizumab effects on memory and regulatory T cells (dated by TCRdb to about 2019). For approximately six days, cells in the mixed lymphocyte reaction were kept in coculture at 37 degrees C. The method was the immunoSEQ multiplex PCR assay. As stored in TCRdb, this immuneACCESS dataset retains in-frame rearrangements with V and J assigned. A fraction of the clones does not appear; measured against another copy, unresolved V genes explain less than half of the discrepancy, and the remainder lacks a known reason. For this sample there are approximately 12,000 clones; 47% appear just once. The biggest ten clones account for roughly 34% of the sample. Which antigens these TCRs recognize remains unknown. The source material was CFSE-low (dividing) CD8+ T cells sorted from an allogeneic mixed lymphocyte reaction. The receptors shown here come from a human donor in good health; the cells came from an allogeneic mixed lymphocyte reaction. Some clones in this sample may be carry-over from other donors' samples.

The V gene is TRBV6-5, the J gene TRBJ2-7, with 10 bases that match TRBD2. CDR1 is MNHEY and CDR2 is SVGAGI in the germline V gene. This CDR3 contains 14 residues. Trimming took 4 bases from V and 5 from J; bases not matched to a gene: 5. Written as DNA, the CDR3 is TGTGCCAGCAGTTCAAGAGCGGGAGGGAACGAGCAGTACTTC. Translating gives CASSSRAGGNEQYF.

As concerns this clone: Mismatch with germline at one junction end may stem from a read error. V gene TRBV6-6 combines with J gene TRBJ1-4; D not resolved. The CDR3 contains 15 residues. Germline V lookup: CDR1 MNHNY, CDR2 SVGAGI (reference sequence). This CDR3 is CASTYPPATNEKLFF. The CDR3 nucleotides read TGTGCCAGCACTTACCCCCCTGCAACTAATGAAAAACTGTTTTTT.

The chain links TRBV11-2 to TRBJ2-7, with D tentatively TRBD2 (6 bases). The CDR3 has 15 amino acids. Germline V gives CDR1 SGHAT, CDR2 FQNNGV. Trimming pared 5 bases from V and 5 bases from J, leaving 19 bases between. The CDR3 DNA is TGTGCCAGCAGCCCTAACTACTGGAGGGGCCACGAGCAGTACTTC. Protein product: CASSPNYWRGHEQYF.

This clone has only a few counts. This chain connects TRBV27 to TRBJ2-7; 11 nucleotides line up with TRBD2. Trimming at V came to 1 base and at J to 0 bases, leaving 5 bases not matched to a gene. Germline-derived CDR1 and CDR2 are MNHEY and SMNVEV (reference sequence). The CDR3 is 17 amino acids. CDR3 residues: CASSLLTSGGPSYEQYF. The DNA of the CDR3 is TGTGCCAGCAGTTTATTAACTAGCGGGGGACCCTCCTACGAGCAGTACTTC.